In this sample, the clone carrying this T cell receptor (beta chain) turned up many times. In the authors' workflow: Estimates of nucleated cell counts were drawn from the amplification of reference gene primers. The assay was immunoSEQ multiplex PCR, and TCRdb's table has in-frame clones only and misses some. V, J and clone size are taken as reported in that table, and D and trimming were inferred from the DNA itself. This table holds 190,000 or so clones, approximately 86% found once. This entry is derived from a study of blood T cell repertoires in COVID-19. Study as a whole: Collection of acute and convalescent COVID-19 samples took place in the United States, Italy and Spain. Sample material is recorded as cDNA or gDNA derived from T cells, B-cell-depleted T cells, or PBMCs.

This CDR3 region has 12 residues. Trimming left V 4 bases short and J 5 bases short, with 9 bases between. Germline CDR1 is SGHKS and CDR2 is YYEKEE (reference sequence). The sequenced sample consisted of peripheral blood. The V gene is TRBV5-5, the J gene TRBJ1-2, with no clear D. The receptor was derived from a man in his forties with active or convalescent COVID-19. This chain's CDR3 is CASSRGSYGYTF. CDR3 nucleotide sequence: TGTGCCAGCAGCCGGGGATCTTATGGCTACACCTTC.